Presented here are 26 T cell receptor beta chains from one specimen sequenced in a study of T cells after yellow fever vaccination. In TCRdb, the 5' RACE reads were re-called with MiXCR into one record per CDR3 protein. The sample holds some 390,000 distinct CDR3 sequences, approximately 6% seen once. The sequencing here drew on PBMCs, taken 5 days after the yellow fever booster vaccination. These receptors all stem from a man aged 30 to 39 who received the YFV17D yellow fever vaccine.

The CDR3, as DNA: TGTGCCAGCAGTTTTCCCAATTCACCCCTCCACTTT. Protein: CASSFPNSPLHF. The chain joins TRBV27 to TRBJ1-6; the D is unclear. Germline CDR1 reads MNHEY; CDR2 reads SMNVEV (reference sequence). V lost 3 bases and J 7 bases, leaving 4 bases between the germline ends. The CDR3 extends over 12 amino acids.

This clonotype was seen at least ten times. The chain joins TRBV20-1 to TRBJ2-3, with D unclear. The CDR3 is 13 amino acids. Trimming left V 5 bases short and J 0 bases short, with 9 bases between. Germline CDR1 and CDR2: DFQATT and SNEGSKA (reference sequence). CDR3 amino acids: CSASPSSTDTQYF. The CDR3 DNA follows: TGCAGTGCTTCCCCAAGTAGCACAGATACGCAGTATTTT.

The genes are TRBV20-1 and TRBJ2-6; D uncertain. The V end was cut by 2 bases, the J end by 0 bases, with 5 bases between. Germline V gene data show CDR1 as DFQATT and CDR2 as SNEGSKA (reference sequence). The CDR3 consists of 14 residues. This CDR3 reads CSARWGSGANVLTF. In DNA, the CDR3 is TGCAGTGCTAGATGGGGCTCTGGGGCCAACGTCCTGACTTTC.

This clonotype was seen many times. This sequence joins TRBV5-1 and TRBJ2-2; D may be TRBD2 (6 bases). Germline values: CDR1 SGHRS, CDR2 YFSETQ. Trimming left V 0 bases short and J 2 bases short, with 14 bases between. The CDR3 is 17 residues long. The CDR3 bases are TGCGCCAGCAGCTTGGGAGGGAGCGGGCGAAACACCGGGGAGCTGTTTTTT. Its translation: CASSLGGSGRNTGELFF. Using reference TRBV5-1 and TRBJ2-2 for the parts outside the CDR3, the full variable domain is KAGVTQTPRYLIKTRGQQVTLSCSPISGHRSVSWYQQTPGQGLQFLFEYFSETQRNKGNFPGRFSGRQFSNSRSEMNVSTLELGDSALYLCASSLGGSGRNTGELFFGEGSRLTVL.

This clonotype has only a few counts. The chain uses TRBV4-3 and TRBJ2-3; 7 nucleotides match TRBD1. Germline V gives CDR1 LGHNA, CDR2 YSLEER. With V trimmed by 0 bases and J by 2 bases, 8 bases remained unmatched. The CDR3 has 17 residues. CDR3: CASSQDRRQGYTDTQYF. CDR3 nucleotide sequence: TGCGCCAGCAGCCAAGATCGGAGACAGGGATACACAGATACGCAGTATTTT.

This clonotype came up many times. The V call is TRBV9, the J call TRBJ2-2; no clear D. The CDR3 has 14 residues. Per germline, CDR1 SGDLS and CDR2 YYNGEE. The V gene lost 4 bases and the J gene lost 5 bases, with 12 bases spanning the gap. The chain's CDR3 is CASSPRLETGELFF. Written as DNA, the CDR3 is TGTGCCAGCAGCCCCCGGTTGGAGACCGGGGAGCTGTTTTTT. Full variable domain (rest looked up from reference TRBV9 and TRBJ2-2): DSGVTQTPKHLITATGQRVTLRCSPRSGDLSVYWYQQSLDQGLQFLIQYYNGEERAKGNILERFSAQQFPDLHSELNLSSLELGDSALYFCASSPRLETGELFFGEGSRLTVL.

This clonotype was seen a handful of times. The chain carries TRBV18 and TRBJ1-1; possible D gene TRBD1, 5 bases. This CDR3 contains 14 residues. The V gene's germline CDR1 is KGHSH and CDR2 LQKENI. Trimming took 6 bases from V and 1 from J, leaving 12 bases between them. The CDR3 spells CASSPGTENTEAFF. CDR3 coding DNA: TGTGCCAGCTCCCCGGGGACGGAGAACACTGAAGCTTTCTTT. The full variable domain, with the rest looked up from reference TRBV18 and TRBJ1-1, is NAGVMQNPRHLVRRRGQEARLRCSPMKGHSHVYWYRQLPEEGLKFMVYLQKENIIDESGMPKERFSAEFPKEGPSILRIQQVVRGDSAAYFCASSPGTENTEAFFGQGTRLTVV.

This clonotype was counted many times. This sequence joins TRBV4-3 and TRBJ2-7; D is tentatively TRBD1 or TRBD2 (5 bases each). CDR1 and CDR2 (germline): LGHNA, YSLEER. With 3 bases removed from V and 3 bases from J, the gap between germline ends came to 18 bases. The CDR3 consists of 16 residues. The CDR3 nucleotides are TGCGCCAGCAGCCAGCCCCGGGACCCAGGCAACTACGAGCAGTACTTC. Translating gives CASSQPRDPGNYEQYF.

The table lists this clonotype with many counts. CDR3 DNA sequence: TGTGCCAGCTCACCATCTAGCGGGGAGGTCCTCGGGGAGCAGTACTTC. It specifies CASSPSSGEVLGEQYF. This chain connects TRBV18 to TRBJ2-7, with TRBD2 matching 9 bases. CDR3 length: 16 amino acids. V shed 2 bases and J 7 bases; nucleotides not matched to a gene: 12. Germline V gives CDR1 KGHSH, CDR2 LQKENI.

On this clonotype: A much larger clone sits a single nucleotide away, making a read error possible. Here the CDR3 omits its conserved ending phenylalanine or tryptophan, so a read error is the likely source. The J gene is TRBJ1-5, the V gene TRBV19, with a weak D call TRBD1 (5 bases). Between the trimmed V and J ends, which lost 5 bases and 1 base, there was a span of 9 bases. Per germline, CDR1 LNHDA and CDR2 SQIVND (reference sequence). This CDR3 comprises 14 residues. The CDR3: CASSYPGSNQPQHS. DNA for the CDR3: TGTGCCAGTAGTTACCCAGGGAGCAATCAGCCCCAGCATTCT.

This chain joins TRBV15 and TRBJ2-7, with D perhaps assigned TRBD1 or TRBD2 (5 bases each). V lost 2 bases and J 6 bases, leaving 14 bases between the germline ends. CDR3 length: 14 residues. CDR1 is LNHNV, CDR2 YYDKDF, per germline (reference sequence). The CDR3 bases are TGTGCCACCAGCAGAAGCTTCGGGGCGCGCGAGCAGTACTTC. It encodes CATSRSFGAREQYF.

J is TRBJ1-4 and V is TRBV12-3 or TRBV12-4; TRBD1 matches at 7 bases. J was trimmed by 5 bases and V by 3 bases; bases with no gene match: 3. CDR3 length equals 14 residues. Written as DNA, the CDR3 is TGTGCCAGCAGTTTGTCCAGGGGGAATGAAAAACTGTTTTTT. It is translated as CASSLSRGNEKLFF.

This CDR3 is CSAADRGQVSGANVLTF. CDR3 bases: TGCAGCGCAGCGGACAGGGGCCAGGTCTCTGGGGCCAACGTCCTGACTTTC. This chain joins TRBV29-1 and TRBJ2-6, with 9 bases that match TRBD1. Trimming took 7 bases from V and 0 from J; bases not matched to a gene: 10. This CDR3 region has 17 residues. Germline V lookup: CDR1 SQVTM, CDR2 ANQGSEA.

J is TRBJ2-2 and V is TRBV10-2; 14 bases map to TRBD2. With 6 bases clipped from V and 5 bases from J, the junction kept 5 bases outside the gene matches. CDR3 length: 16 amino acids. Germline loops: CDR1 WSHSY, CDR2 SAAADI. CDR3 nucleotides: TGCGCCAGCAGCCAGACTAGCGGGAGGGGTACCGGGGAGCTGTTTTTT. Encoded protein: CASSQTSGRGTGELFF.

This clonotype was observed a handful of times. CDR3 amino acids: CASSQGSGRAGETQYF. DNA for the CDR3: TGCGCCAGCAGCCAAGGATCCGGGAGGGCCGGAGAGACCCAGTACTTC. The J gene is TRBJ2-5, the V gene TRBV4-3; TRBD2 matches 8 bases. This CDR3 region has 16 residues. Germline CDR1 and CDR2: LGHNA and YSLEER. With 1 base clipped from V and 4 bases from J, the junction kept 8 bases outside the gene matches.

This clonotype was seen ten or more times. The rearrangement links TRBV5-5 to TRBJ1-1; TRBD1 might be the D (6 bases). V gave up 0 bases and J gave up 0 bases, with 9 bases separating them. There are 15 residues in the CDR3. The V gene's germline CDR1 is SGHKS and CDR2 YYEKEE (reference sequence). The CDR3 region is CASSLVGGMNTEAFF. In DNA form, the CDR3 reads TGTGCCAGCAGCTTGGTAGGGGGAATGAACACTGAAGCTTTCTTT.

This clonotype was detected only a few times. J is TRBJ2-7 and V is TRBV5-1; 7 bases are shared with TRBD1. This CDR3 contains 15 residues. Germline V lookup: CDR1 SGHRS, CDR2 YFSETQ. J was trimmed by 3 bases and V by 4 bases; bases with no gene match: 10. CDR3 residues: CASSPQGKVGYEQYF. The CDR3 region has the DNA TGCGCCAGCAGCCCACAGGGGAAGGTGGGCTACGAGCAGTACTTC.

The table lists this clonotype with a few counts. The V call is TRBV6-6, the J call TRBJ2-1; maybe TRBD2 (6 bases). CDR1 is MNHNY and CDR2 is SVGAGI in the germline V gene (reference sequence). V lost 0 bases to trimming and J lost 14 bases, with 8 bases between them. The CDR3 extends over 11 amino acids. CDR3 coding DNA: TGTGCCAGCAGTTACTCCCAGCGGGAGTTCTTC. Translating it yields CASSYSQREFF.

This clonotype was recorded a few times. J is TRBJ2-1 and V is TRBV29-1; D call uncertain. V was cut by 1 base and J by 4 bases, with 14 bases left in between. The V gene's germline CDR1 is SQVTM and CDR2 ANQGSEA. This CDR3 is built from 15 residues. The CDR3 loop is CSVEVSRTAYNEQFF. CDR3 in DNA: TGCAGCGTTGAAGTGAGTCGGACGGCGTACAATGAGCAGTTCTTC.

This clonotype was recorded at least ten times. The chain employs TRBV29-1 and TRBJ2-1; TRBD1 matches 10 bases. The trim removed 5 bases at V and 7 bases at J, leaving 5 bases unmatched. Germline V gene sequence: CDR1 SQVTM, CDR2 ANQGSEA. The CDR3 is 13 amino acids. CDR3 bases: TGCAGCGTTAGGACAGGGGGATCGAATGAGCAGTTCTTC. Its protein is CSVRTGGSNEQFF.

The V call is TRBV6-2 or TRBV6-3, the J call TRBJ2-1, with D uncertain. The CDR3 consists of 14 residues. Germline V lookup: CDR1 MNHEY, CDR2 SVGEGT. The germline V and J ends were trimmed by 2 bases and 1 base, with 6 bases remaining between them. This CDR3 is CASSYERSYNEQFF. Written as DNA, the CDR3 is TGTGCCAGCAGTTACGAGCGATCCTACAATGAGCAGTTCTTC.

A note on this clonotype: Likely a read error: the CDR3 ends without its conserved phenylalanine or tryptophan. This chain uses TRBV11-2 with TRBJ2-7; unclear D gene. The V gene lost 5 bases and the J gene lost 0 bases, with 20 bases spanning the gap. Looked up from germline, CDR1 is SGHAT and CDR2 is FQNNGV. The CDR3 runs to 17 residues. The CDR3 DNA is TGTGCCAGCAGCAAAAGTGGCTTTGGGGAAAACTCCTACGAGCAGTACTTA. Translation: CASSKSGFGENSYEQYL.

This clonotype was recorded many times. This CDR3 reads CASRLMGQNTEAFF. DNA of the CDR3: TGTGCCAGCAGACTAATGGGACAGAACACTGAAGCTTTCTTT. The rearrangement uses TRBV4-2 and TRBJ1-1; TRBD1 might be the D (6 bases). Germline V CDR1 and CDR2: LGHNA, YNFKEQ. V was trimmed by 6 bases and J by 1 base, leaving 12 bases between them. The CDR3 sequence is 14 residues long.

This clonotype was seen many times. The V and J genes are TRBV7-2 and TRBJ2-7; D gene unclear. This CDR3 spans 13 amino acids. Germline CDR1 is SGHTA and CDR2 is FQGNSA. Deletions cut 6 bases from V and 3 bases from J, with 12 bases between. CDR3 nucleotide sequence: TGTGCCAGCAGAGCACTCGCTGGCTACGAGCAGTACTTC. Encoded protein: CASRALAGYEQYF.

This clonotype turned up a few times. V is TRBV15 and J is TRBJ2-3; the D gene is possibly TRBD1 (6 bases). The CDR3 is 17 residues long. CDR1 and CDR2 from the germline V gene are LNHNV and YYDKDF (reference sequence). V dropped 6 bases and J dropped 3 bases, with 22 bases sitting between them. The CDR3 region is CATRSFVGHDQTDTQYF. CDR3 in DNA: TGTGCCACCAGGTCATTCGTGGGACACGATCAGACAGATACGCAGTATTTT.

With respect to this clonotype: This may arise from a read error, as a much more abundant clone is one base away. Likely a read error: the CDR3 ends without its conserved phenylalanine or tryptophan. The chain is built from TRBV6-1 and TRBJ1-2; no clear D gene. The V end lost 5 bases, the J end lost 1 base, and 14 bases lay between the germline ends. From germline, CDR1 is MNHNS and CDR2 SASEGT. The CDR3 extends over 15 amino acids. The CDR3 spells CASSRDLWRNYGYTS. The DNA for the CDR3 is TGTGCCAGCAGTCGGGATCTCTGGCGTAACTATGGCTACACCTCC.